This T cell receptor beta chain was documented in a study of blood T cell repertoires in COVID-19. Study-wide background: T cells, B-cell-depleted T cells, or PBMCs supplied cDNA or gDNA.

This CDR3 contains 15 residues. The germline CDR1 and CDR2 sequences are LNHDA and SQIVND (reference sequence). V was cut by 1 base and J by 3 bases, with 10 bases left in between. In the original workflow: The assay estimated nucleated cells by amplifying reference gene primers. Measured with immunoSEQ multiplex PCR; TCRdb has only the in-frame clones, and not every one. Clone size and V and J calls were adopted from that table, with D and trimming inferred from the DNA. Of hundreds of thousands of clones in the sample, roughly 86% were seen once. The rearrangement uses TRBV19 and TRBJ2-1; D remains ambiguous. What was sequenced was peripheral blood. This TCR derives from a human donor in a cohort sampled during active COVID-19. CDR3 residues: CASSIGLALYNEQFF. CDR3 sequence (DNA): TGTGCCAGTAGTATAGGGTTAGCCCTCTACAATGAGCAGTTCTTC.